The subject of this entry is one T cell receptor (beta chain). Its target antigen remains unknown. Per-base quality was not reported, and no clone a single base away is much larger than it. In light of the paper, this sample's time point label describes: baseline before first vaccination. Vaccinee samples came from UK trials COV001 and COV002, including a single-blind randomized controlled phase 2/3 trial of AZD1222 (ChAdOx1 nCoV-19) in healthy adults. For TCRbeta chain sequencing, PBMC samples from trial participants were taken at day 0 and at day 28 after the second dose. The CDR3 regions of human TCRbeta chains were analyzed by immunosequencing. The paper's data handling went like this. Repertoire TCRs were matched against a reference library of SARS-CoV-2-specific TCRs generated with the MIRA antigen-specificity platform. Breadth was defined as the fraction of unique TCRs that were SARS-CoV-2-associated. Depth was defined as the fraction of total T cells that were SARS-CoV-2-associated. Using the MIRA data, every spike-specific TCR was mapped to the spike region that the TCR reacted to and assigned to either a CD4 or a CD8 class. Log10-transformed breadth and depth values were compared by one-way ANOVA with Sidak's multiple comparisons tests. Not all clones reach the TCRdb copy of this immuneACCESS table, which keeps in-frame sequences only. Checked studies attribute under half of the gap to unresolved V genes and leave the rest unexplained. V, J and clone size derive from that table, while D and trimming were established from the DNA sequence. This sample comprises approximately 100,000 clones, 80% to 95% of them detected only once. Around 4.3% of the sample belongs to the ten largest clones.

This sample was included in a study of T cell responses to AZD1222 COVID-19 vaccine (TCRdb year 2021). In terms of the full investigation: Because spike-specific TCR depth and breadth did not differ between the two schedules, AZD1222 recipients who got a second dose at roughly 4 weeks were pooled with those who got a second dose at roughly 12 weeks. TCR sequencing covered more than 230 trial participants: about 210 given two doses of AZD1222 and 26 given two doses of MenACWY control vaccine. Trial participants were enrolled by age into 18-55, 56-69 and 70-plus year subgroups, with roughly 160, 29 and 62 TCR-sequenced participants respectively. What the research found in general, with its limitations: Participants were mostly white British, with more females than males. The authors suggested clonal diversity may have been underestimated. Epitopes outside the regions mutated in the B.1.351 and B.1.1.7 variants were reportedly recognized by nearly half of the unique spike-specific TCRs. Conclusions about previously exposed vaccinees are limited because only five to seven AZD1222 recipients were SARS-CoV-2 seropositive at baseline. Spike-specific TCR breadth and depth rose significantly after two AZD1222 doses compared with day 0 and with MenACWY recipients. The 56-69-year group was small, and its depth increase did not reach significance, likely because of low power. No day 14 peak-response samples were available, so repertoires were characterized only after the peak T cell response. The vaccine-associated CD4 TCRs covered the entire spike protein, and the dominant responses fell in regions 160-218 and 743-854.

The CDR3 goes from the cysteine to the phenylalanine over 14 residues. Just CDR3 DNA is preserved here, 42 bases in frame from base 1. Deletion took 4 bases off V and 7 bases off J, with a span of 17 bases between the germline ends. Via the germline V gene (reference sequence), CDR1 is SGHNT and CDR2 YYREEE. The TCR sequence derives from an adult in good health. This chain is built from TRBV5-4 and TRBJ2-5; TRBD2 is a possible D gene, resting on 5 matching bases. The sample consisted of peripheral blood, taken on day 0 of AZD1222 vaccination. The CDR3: CASSSGRAPRTQYF. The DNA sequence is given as TGTGCCAGCAGCAGTGGGCGGGCCCCACGGACCCAGTACTTC. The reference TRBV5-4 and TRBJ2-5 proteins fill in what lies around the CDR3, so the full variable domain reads ETGVTQSPTHLIKTRGQQVTLRCSSQSGHNTVSWYQQALGQGPQFIFQYYREEENGRGNFPPRFSGLQFPNYSSELNVNALELDDSALYLCASSSGRAPRTQYFGPGTRLLVL.